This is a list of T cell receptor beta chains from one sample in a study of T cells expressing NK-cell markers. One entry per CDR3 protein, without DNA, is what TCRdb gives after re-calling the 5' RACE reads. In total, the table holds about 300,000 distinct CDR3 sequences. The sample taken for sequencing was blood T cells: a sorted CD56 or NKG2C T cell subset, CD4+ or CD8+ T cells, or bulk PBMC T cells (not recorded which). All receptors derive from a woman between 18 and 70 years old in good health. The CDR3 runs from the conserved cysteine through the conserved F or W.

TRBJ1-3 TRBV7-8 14 CASSLIGPGNTIYF
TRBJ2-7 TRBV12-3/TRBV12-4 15 CASSLVAGESYEQYF
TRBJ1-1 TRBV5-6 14 CASSPISRVSEAFF
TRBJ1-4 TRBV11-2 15 CASSNYRGTNEKLFF
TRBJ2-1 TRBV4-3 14 CASSEDLGNNEQFF
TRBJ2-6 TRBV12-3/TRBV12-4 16 CASSFNRGRGANVLTF
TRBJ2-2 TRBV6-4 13 CASSPRTTGELFF
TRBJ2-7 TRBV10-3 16 CAISESGAPGFREQYF
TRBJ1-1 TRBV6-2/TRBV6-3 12 CASSHGWTEAFF
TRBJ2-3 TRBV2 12 CASSVNTDTQYF
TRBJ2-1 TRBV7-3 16 CASSSLEGTRYNEQFF
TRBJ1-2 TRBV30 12 CAWSGAGWGYTF
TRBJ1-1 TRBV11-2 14 CASSSLPDGAEAFF
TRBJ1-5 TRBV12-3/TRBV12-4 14 CASSFGAGNQPQHF
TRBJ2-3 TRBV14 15 CASSPRRGSTDTQYF
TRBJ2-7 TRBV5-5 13 CASRSTRSYEQYF
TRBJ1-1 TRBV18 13 CASSPYGTVEAFF
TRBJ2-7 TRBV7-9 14 CASSPGTRLYEQYF
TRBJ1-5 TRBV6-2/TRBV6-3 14 CASRTTGGNQPQHF
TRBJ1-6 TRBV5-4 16 CASSWDFQGYNSPLHF
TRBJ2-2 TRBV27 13 CASRTGATGELFF
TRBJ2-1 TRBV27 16 CASSFYGAGSYNEQFF
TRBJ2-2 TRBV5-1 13 CASKFMDTGELFF
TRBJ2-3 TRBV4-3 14 CACSQSGAADTQYF
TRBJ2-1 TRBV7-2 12 CASSERYNEQFF
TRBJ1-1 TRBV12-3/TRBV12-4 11 CASSFFGEAFF
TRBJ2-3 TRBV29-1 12 CSVTPSTDTQYF
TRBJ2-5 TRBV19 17 CASSIDGTRRVQETQYF
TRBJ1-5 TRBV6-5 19 CASSLNIRLSSMRWQPQHF
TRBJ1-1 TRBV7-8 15 CASSYGQGLNTEAFF
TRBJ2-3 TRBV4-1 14 CASSQGTSLNTQYF
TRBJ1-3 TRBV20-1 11 CSAHSGNTIYF
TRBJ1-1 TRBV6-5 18 CASSYQRGQGPKGTEAFF
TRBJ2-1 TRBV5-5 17 CASSQTLSGASYNEQFF
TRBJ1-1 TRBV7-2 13 CASSYGRLQEAFF
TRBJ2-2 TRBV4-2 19 CASSHERGTANRNTGELFF
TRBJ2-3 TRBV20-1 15 CSAEQLDSSTDTQYF
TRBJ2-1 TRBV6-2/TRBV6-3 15 CASSDVAGGVDEQFF
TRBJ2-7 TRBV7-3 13 CASSPGDRDEQYF
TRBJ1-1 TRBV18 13 CASSRRAGSEAFF
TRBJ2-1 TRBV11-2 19 CASSCYRLAGTVRCNEQFF
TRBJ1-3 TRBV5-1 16 CASSLGPGTGENTIYF
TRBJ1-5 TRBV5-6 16 CASSLDGTKPNQPQHF
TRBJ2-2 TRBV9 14 CASPDSRDTGELFF
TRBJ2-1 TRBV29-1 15 CSVEPGTGSWNEQFF
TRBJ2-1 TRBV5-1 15 CASSLPGQGNDEQFF
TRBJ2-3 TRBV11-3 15 CASSWGGRAGDTQYF
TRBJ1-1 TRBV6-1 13 CASDRTGISLAFF
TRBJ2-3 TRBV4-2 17 CASSQGGPAVSTDTQYF
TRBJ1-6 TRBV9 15 CASSGGTADNSPLHF
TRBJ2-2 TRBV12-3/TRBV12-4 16 CATPFGDRRFTGELFF
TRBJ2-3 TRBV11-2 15 CASSPPGIPTDTQYF
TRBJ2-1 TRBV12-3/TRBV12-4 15 CASRAGLAVYNEQFF
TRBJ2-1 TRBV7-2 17 CASSLFPGAQQGNEQFF
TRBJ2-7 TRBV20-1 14 CSASAPTGRDEQYF